A selection of T cell receptor beta chains follows, all from one sample in a study of STAT3 mutations in large granular lymphocyte leukemia. Some clones are missing from TCRdb's copy, which holds only in-frame ones; the method was immunoSEQ multiplex PCR. The table lists about 34,000 clones, 86% of them singletons. Sequenced: peripheral blood mononuclear cells. The receptors derive from a man aged 55 to 70 with T-cell large granular lymphocyte leukemia. Some clones in this sample may be carry-over from other donors' samples. The conserved cysteine and the conserved F or W are not part of the CDR3 here. Each record gives: clone size, V gene, J gene, CDR3 protein. Size is stated for part of the rows, as once, few or many counts, or as a class when the clone is expanded.

size: NA; V: TRBV18; J: TRBJ1-3; CDR3: ATLPWGAEGNTIY
size: NA; V: TRBV28; J: TRBJ1-5; CDR3: ASSFPGTLNNQPQH
size: NA; V: TRBV5-6; J: TRBJ1-3; CDR3: ASRKQGYGNTIY
size: NA; V: TRBV19; J: TRBJ1-2; CDR3: ASSPRGWDGYT
size: NA; V: TRBV6-6; J: TRBJ2-1; CDR3: ASSTRRVGTYNEQF
size: once; V: TRBV5-1; J: TRBJ2-2; CDR3: ASSLATSVAGELF
size: NA; V: TRBV18; J: TRBJ2-3; CDR3: ASSPLLADLARTQY
size: NA; V: TRBV5-1; J: TRBJ2-3; CDR3: ASSPLGSGNTDTQY
size: once; V: TRBV11-2; J: TRBJ1-1; CDR3: ASSLRVYTEAF
size: NA; V: TRBV6-1; J: TRBJ1-5; CDR3: ASSENQGYLNQPQH
size: NA; V: TRBV30; J: TRBJ2-1; CDR3: ACMILSGRRDEQF
size: NA; V: TRBV29-1; J: TRBJ1-1; CDR3: SVEASPGTEAF
size: NA; V: TRBV30; J: TRBJ2-7; CDR3: AWSGTGTYYEQY
size: NA; V: TRBV5-1; J: TRBJ1-4; CDR3: ASSLTGDEKLF
size: NA; V: TRBV5-5; J: TRBJ2-7; CDR3: ASSLDGTYEQY
size: once; V: TRBV27; J: TRBJ2-7; CDR3: ASSPDSAYEQY
size: NA; V: TRBV20-1; J: TRBJ1-2; CDR3: SASPTPGT
size: NA; V: TRBV13; J: TRBJ2-7; CDR3: ASSVSGTSGSAEQY
size: NA; V: TRBV5-1; J: TRBJ2-5; CDR3: ASSSSFGGLGGTQY
size: NA; V: TRBV7-2; J: TRBJ1-1; CDR3: ASSLGGLPTEAF
size: few; V: TRBV4-2; J: TRBJ1-2; CDR3: ASSVGGSLGEDGYT
size: NA; V: TRBV27; J: TRBJ2-2; CDR3: ASRGGGTGELF
size: NA; V: TRBV18; J: TRBJ2-7; CDR3: ASSPLGGTASYEQY
size: NA; V: TRBV28; J: TRBJ1-2; CDR3: ASSSNDRVAGYT
size: NA; V: TRBV7-2; J: TRBJ1-2; CDR3: ASSSGQGYGYT
size: NA; V: TRBV7-2; J: TRBJ2-3; CDR3: ASSLNRDWRTDTQY
size: NA; V: TRBV28; J: TRBJ2-3; CDR3: ASSFLAGGSTTQY
size: few; V: TRBV7-9; J: TRBJ1-6; CDR3: ASSLSGLPNSPLH
size: NA; V: TRBV5-1; J: TRBJ1-5; CDR3: ASSLGGGNQPQH
size: few; V: TRBV30; J: TRBJ2-7; CDR3: AWSRTGIYEQY
size: NA; V: TRBV4-3; J: TRBJ1-2; CDR3: ASSQDGAGTGYGYT
size: NA; V: TRBV6-5; J: TRBJ1-2; CDR3: ASSYPGYGYT
size: NA; V: TRBV7-2; J: TRBJ1-3; CDR3: ASSFRTGAGNTIY
size: NA; V: TRBV5-6; J: TRBJ1-1; CDR3: ASSLELGITEAF
size: NA; V: TRBV30; J: TRBJ2-5; CDR3: AWKRGGIETQY
size: NA; V: TRBV28; J: TRBJ2-7; CDR3: ASSRGAYEQY
size: NA; V: TRBV7-9; J: TRBJ2-7; CDR3: ASSPGLTYEQY
size: once; V: TRBV7-9; J: TRBJ2-2; CDR3: ASSPRDASYTGELF
size: NA; V: TRBV5-1; J: TRBJ2-1; CDR3: ASSWGGTNEQF
size: few; V: TRBV6-1; J: TRBJ1-5; CDR3: ASSESRGQVGRNQPQH
size: NA; V: TRBV15; J: TRBJ2-7; CDR3: ATSRETGPTEQY
size: NA; V: TRBV7-9; J: TRBJ2-1; CDR3: ASSSKGSYNEQF
size: NA; V: TRBV5-5; J: TRBJ1-1; CDR3: ASSPRTGMNTEAF
size: NA; V: TRBV7-2; J: TRBJ1-2; CDR3: ASSLRPAGGDYGYT
size: few; V: TRBV28; J: TRBJ1-2; CDR3: ASSLRLYGYT
size: NA; V: TRBV6-5; J: TRBJ2-5; CDR3: ASSRRVQETQY
size: NA; V: TRBV5-6; J: TRBJ2-3; CDR3: ASSPLPGLVGTDTQY
size: NA; V: TRBV7-9; J: TRBJ2-7; CDR3: ASSLAPGLAGGYSYEQY
size: NA; V: TRBV7-9; J: TRBJ1-1; CDR3: ASSPWGGPSTEAF
size: NA; V: TRBV11-2; J: TRBJ2-7; CDR3: ASSLGEGYEQY